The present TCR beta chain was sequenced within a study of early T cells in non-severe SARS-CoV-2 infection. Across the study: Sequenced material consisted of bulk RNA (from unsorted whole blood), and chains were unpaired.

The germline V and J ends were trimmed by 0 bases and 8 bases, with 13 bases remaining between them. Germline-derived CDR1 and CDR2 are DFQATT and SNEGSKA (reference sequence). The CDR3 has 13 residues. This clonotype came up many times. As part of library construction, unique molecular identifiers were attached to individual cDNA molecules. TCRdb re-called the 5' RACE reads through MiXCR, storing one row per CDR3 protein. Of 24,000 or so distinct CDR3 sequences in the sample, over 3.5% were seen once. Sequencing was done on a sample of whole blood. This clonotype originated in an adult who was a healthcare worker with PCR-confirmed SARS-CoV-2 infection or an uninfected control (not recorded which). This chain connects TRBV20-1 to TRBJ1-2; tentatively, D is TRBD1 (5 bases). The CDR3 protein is CSARDQGISGYTF. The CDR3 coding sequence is TGCAGTGCTAGAGACCAGGGAATTAGCGGCTACACCTTC.